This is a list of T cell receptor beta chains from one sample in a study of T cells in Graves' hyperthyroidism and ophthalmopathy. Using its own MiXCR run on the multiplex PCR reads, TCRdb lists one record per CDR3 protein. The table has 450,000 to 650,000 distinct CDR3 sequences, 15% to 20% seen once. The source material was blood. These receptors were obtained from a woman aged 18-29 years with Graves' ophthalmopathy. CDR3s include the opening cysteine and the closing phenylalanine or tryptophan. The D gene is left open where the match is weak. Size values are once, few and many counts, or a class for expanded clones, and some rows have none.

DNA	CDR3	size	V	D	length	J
TGCAGTGCTCCTATCAGTGGACAGGGGTTGGGAAATCAGCCCCAGCATTTT	CSAPISGQGLGNQPQHF	few	TRBV20-1	TRBD1	17	TRBJ1-5
TGCGCCAGCAGCCAAGGTCCGATACACAATGAGCAGTTCTTC	CASSQGPIHNEQFF	few	TRBV4-1	-	14	TRBJ2-1
TGTGCCAGCAGCCAGCAAGGTGGCTACACCTTC	CASSQQGGYTF	many	TRBV7-9	-	11	TRBJ1-2
TGTGCCAGCAGCTTAGACTGGGTTAACACCGGGGAGCTGTTTTTT	CASSLDWVNTGELFF	many	TRBV7-2	-	15	TRBJ2-2
TGTGCCAGCTCACCACCGACGGGTCCCACCTACGAGCAGTACTTC	CASSPPTGPTYEQYF	many	TRBV18	-	15	TRBJ2-7
TGTGCCAGCAGCCCCTGGAGGGGTACAGCTGGTTCTGAAGCTTTCTTT	CASSPWRGTAGSEAFF	many	TRBV5-5	-	16	TRBJ1-1
TGCGCCAGCAGCCAAGATGCCGGCAGGGTATACTACGAGCAGTACTTC	CASSQDAGRVYYEQYF	-	TRBV4-1	-	16	TRBJ2-7
TGTGCCAGCAGCCCCCGGGGAGGGACAGGGATCTACGAGCAGTACTTC	CASSPRGGTGIYEQYF	few	TRBV9	TRBD1	16	TRBJ2-7
TGTGCCAGCTTTGGGACAGTTAGGTTGGATGAGCAGTTCTTC	CASFGTVRLDEQFF	few	TRBV6-1	TRBD1	14	TRBJ2-1
TGCGCCAGCAGCTACCCCGACCTAGCGGGAGGCACCGGGGAGCTGTTTTTT	CASSYPDLAGGTGELFF	many	TRBV5-1	TRBD2	17	TRBJ2-2
TGTGCCAGCAGTTATAGCGGGAGGACCAACGAGCAGTACTTC	CASSYSGRTNEQYF	few	TRBV6-1	TRBD2	14	TRBJ2-7
TGCAGCGTCGCGGACAGGGGATACGAGCAGTACTTC	CSVADRGYEQYF	few	TRBV29-1	TRBD1	12	TRBJ2-7
TGTGCCAGCAATTTCCCTCGGACTAGCGGATCTAGCACAGATACGCAGTATTTT	CASNFPRTSGSSTDTQYF	many	TRBV12-3/TRBV12-4	TRBD2	18	TRBJ2-3
TGTGCCAGCAGTACACAGGGGGCCGGGGTTTGGGGCGCTGAAGCTTTCTTT	CASSTQGAGVWGAEAFF	-	TRBV6-1	TRBD1	17	TRBJ1-1
TGTGCCAGCCTCCGACAGGGGGAGAATGGCTACACCTTC	CASLRQGENGYTF	-	TRBV6-1	TRBD1	13	TRBJ1-2
TGTGCCAGCAGCGAGACTAGCGGGTATTACAATGAGCAGTTCTTC	CASSETSGYYNEQFF	many	TRBV7-6	TRBD2	15	TRBJ2-1
TGTGCCAGCAGTTCTTTGGCGGGAGATACGCAGTATTTT	CASSSLAGDTQYF	medium-sized	TRBV28	-	13	TRBJ2-3
TGCAGTGCTAGAACCGTTACCGGGAGCCCCCAAGAGACCCAGTACTTC	CSARTVTGSPQETQYF	few	TRBV20-1	-	16	TRBJ2-5
TGTGCCAGCAGTTACTCGCCTGGACAGGGGGCCCTTAGCTCCTATAATTCACCCCTCCACTTT	CASSYSPGQGALSSYNSPLHF	-	TRBV6-6	TRBD1	21	TRBJ1-6
TGCAGTGCTGCCAGCCGAAGACAGGGCGTCCAGCCCCAGCATTTT	CSAASRRQGVQPQHF	many	TRBV20-1	TRBD1	15	TRBJ1-5
TGTGCCAGCAGCTTAAACAGGGACTCTAATGAAAAACTGTTTTTT	CASSLNRDSNEKLFF	many	TRBV7-9	-	15	TRBJ1-4
TGTGCCTGGAGCTCTGGGACAGGGGGCTCGCCCCTCCACTTT	CAWSSGTGGSPLHF	-	TRBV30	TRBD1	14	TRBJ1-6
TGTGCCAGCAGGGCACCGAACACTGAAGCTTTCTTT	CASRAPNTEAFF	many	TRBV28	-	12	TRBJ1-1
TGTGCCAGCAGCATTCGGGACAGGAGCACCGGGGAGCTGTTTTTT	CASSIRDRSTGELFF	-	TRBV12-3/TRBV12-4	TRBD1	15	TRBJ2-2
TGTGCCAGCAGACCCATTCAGGGGGCAAACTATGGCTACACCTTC	CASRPIQGANYGYTF	many	TRBV28	TRBD1	15	TRBJ1-2
TGTGCCAGCTCCCAGAAGTTAGGACAGGACAGTGGCTACACCTTC	CASSQKLGQDSGYTF	few	TRBV18	TRBD1	15	TRBJ1-2
TGTGCCAGCAGTTACTTTACGGGCGGGGAGCTGTTTTTT	CASSYFTGGELFF	many	TRBV6-5	-	13	TRBJ2-2
TGTGCCAGTGGGGACACACATCAGCCCCAGCATTTT	CASGDTHQPQHF	-	TRBV19	-	12	TRBJ1-5
TGTGCCAGCAGTGAAATCGGGGAACAGTACTTC	CASSEIGEQYF	-	TRBV6-1	-	11	TRBJ2-7
TGTGCCACCAGCAGCCTATGGACAGGGGCCGACACCGGGGAGCTGTTTTTT	CATSSLWTGADTGELFF	many	TRBV15	TRBD1	17	TRBJ2-2
TGTGCCAGCAGTACCCTAGGGGGCGGCAAAGAGACCCAGTACTTC	CASSTLGGGKETQYF	many	TRBV6-1	TRBD1	15	TRBJ2-5
TGTGCCAGCAGGTCGACCGGGACCGGGGGAAGCACCATATATTTT	CASRSTGTGGSTIYF	-	TRBV2	-	15	TRBJ1-3
TGTGCCAGCAGTGCCACGGGACTAGCGGGAGATGGCGAGCAGTACTTC	CASSATGLAGDGEQYF	-	TRBV6-2/TRBV6-3	TRBD2	16	TRBJ2-7
TGTGCCAGCAGTTCCCGGAGCGGATACACAGATACGCAGTATTTT	CASSSRSGYTDTQYF	few	TRBV6-2/TRBV6-3	-	15	TRBJ2-3
TGTGCCAGCAGCTTCGAAGGGACAGGGTACAATGAGCAGTTCTTC	CASSFEGTGYNEQFF	-	TRBV7-3	TRBD1	15	TRBJ2-1
TGCAGTGCAAGACCACTAGCGGGAGGGTACCAAGAGACCCAGTACTTC	CSARPLAGGYQETQYF	many	TRBV20-1	TRBD2	16	TRBJ2-5
TGTGCCACCCTCCAGGGGGCGCTGACTTATAGCAATCAGCCCCAGCATTTT	CATLQGALTYSNQPQHF	many	TRBV24-1	TRBD1	17	TRBJ1-5
TGTGCCAGCAACCGACTAGCAGGTTTTCTCGATGAGCAGTTCTTC	CASNRLAGFLDEQFF	-	TRBV5-4	TRBD2	15	TRBJ2-1
TGTGCCAGCAGTCCCTCCAGGGGGCGGCCGGGTTGGTATGGCTACACCTTC	CASSPSRGRPGWYGYTF	many	TRBV28	TRBD1	17	TRBJ1-2
TGCAGCGTTGAAGCGACAGAGCCCACCGGGGAGCTGTTTTTT	CSVEATEPTGELFF	-	TRBV29-1	-	14	TRBJ2-2
TGTGCCAGCAGTTTAATCAACAGACCTAACACTGAAGCTTTCTTT	CASSLINRPNTEAFF	many	TRBV12-3/TRBV12-4	-	15	TRBJ1-1
TGTGCCAGCAGTGAAACTGGACAGGCCGGCTACACCTTC	CASSETGQAGYTF	-	TRBV28	TRBD1	13	TRBJ1-2
TGTGCCAGCAGCGAGGAGGACGGAACAGATACGCAGTATTTT	CASSEEDGTDTQYF	few	TRBV14	-	14	TRBJ2-3
TGTGCCAGCAGCTTATCCGGGACGATCAATGAGCAGTTCTTC	CASSLSGTINEQFF	many	TRBV7-6	-	14	TRBJ2-1
TGTGCCAGCTCACCTACAGGGGATCGCACTGAAGCTTTCTTT	CASSPTGDRTEAFF	many	TRBV18	TRBD1	14	TRBJ1-1
TGTGCCACCAGCAGACAACAGGGGGTCGCGGACGAGCAGTACTTC	CATSRQQGVADEQYF	-	TRBV15	TRBD1	15	TRBJ2-7
TGTGCCAGCAGCGGTGGCGGGGAGCTGTTTTTT	CASSGGGELFF	few	TRBV11-3	-	11	TRBJ2-2
TGTGCCAGCAGTTTATCGACAGGGGTGCGGGGCGAGCAGTACTTC	CASSLSTGVRGEQYF	-	TRBV27	TRBD1	15	TRBJ2-7
TGTGCCAGTAGTATTAGGGGTTTGGAGCCCCAGCATTTT	CASSIRGLEPQHF	-	TRBV19	-	13	TRBJ1-5
TGTGCCAGCAGCTTAGTGGCCGGGGCCTTTGCAACTAATGAAAAACTGTTTTTT	CASSLVAGAFATNEKLFF	-	TRBV11-2	-	18	TRBJ1-4
TGCAGTGCGCCGCTAGCGGGGGTCTACTACGAGCAGTACTTC	CSAPLAGVYYEQYF	many	TRBV20-1	TRBD2	14	TRBJ2-7
TGTGCCAGCAGCGGAGGGCAGGGGGTCACCGGGGAGACCCAGTACTTC	CASSGGQGVTGETQYF	once	TRBV28	-	16	TRBJ2-5
TGTGCCAGCAGTTTGGACGGATCAGGATCTGGGGCCAACGTCCTGACTTTC	CASSLDGSGSGANVLTF	-	TRBV27	-	17	TRBJ2-6